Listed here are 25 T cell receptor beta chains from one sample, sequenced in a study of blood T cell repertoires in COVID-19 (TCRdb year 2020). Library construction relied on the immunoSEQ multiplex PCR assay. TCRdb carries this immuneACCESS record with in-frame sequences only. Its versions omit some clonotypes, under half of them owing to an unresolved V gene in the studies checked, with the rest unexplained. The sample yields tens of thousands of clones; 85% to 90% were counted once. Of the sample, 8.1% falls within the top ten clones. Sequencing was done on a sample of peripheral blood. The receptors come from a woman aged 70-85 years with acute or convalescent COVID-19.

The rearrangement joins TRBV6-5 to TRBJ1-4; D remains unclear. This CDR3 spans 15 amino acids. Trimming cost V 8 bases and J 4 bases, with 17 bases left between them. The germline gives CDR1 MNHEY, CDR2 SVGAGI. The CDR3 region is CASLPGSAINEKLFF. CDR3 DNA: TGTGCCAGCCTACCTGGGAGTGCAATTAATGAAAAACTGTTTTTT.

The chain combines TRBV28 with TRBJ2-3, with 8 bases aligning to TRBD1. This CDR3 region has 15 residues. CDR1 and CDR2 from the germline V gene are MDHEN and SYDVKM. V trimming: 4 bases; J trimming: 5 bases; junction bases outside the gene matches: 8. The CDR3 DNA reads TGTGCCAGCAGTTCGGGACAGGTGGAAGTAGATACGCAGTATTTT. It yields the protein CASSSGQVEVDTQYF.

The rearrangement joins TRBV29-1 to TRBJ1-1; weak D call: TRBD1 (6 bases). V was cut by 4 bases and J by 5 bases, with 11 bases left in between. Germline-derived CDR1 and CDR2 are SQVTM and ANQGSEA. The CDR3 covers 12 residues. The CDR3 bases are TGCAGCGTTGTGCAGGGGCGGACTGAAGCTTTCTTT. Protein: CSVVQGRTEAFF.

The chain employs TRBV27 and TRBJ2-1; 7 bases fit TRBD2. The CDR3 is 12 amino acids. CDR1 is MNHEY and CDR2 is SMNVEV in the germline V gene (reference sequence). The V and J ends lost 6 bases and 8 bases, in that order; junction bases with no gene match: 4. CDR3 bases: TGTGCCAGCAGCCATGGGGGGGATGAGCAGTTCTTC. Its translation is CASSHGGDEQFF.

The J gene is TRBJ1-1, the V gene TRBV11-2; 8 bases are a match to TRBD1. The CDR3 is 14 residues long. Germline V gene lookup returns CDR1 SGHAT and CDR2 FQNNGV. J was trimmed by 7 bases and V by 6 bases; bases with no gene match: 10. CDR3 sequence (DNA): TGTGCCAGCAGTTACCGACAGGGGACGGTTGAAGCTTTCTTT. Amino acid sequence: CASSYRQGTVEAFF.

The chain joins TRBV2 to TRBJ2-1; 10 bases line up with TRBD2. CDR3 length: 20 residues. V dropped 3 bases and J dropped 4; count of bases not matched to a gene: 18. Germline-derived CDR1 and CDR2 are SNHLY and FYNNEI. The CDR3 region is CASSEGWGRSTSGAYNEQFF. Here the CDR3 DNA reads TGTGCCAGCAGTGAGGGTTGGGGCAGGAGCACTAGCGGGGCTTACAATGAGCAGTTCTTC.

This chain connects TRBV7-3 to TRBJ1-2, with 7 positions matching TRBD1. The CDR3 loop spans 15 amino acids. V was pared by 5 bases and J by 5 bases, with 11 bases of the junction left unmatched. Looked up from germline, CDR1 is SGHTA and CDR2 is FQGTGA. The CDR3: CASSKTRTGEYGYTF. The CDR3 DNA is TGTGCCAGCAGCAAAACACGGACAGGAGAATATGGCTACACCTTC.

In nucleotides, the CDR3 is TGTGCCAGTAGTCGGGACAGAGGAACCTACGAGCAGTACTTC. Amino acid sequence: CASSRDRGTYEQYF. The V gene is TRBV19, the J gene TRBJ2-7, with 7 bases identical to TRBD1. The CDR3 is 14 amino acids. Unmatched junction bases numbered 6, after V lost 5 bases and J lost 2 bases. Germline V lookup: CDR1 LNHDA, CDR2 SQIVND (reference sequence).

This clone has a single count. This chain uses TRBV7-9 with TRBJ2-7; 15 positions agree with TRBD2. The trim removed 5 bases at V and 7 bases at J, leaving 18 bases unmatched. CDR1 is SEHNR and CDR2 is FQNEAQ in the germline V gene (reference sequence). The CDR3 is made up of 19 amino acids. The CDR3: CASSPREGLAGGWVYEQYF. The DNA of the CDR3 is TGTGCCAGCAGCCCACGAGAGGGACTAGCGGGAGGCTGGGTGTATGAGCAGTACTTC.

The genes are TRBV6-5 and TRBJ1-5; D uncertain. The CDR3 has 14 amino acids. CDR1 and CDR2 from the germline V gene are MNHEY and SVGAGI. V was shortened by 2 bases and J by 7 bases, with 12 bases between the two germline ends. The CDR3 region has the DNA TGTGCCAGCAGTTACGTGGTGGGAGGACAGCCCCAGCATTTT. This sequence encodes CASSYVVGGQPQHF.

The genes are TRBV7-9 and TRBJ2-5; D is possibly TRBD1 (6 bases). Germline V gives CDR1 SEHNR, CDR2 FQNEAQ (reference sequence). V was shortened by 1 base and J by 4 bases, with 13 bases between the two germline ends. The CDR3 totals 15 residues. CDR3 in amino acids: CASSLGQGNGETQYF. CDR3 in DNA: TGTGCCAGCAGCTTAGGGCAGGGGAATGGAGAGACCCAGTACTTC.

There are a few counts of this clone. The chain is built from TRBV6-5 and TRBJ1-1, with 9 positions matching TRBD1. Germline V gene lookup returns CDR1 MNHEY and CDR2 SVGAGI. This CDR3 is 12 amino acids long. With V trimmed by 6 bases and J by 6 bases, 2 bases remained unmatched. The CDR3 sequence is CASRRTGAEAFF. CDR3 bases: TGTGCCAGCAGGCGGACAGGGGCTGAAGCTTTCTTT.

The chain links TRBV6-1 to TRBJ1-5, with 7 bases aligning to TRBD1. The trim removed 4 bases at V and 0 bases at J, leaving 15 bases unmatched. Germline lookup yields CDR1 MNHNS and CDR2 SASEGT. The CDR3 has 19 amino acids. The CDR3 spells CASSATGPDDPSSNQPQHF. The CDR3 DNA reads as TGTGCCAGCAGTGCGACAGGGCCAGACGACCCATCTAGCAATCAGCCCCAGCATTTT.

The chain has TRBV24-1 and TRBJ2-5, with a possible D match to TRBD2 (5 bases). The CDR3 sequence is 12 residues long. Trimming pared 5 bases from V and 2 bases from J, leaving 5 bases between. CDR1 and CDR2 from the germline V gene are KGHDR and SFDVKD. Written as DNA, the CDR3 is TGTGCCACCAGTGCGGGGCAAGAGACCCAGTACTTC. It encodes CATSAGQETQYF.

The CDR3 spells CAWNVEVEAFF. The CDR3 DNA follows: TGTGCCTGGAACGTCGAGGTCGAAGCTTTCTTT. The chain links TRBV30 to TRBJ1-1, with D unclear. V dropped 4 bases and J dropped 8 bases, with 11 bases sitting between them. Germline assignment: CDR1 GTSNPN and CDR2 SVGIG (reference sequence). This CDR3 spans 11 amino acids.

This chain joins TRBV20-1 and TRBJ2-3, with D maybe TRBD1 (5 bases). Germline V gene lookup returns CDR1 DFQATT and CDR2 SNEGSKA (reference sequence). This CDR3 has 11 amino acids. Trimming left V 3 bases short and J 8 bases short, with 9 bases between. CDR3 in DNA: TGCAGTGCTAGCAGGGCGAGTACGCAGTATTTT. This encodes CSASRASTQYF.

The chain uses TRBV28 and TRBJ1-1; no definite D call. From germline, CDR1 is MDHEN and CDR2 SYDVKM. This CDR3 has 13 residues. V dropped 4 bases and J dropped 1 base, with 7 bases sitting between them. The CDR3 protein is CASSYPGNTEAFF. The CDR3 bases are TGTGCCAGCAGTTACCCCGGGAACACTGAAGCTTTCTTT.

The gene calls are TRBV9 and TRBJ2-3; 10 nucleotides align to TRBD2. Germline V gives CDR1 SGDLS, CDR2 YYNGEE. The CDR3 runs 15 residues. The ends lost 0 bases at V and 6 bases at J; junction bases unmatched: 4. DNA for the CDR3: TGTGCCAGCAGCGTAGGGACTAGCGGTCCCGATACGCAGTATTTT. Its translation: CASSVGTSGPDTQYF.

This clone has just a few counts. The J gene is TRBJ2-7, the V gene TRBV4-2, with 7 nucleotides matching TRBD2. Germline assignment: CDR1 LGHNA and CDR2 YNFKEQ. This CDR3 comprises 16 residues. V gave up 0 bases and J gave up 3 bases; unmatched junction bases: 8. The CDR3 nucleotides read TGTGCCAGCAGCCAAGATAGACCCAGCGGGGTCTACGAGCAGTACTTC. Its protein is CASSQDRPSGVYEQYF.

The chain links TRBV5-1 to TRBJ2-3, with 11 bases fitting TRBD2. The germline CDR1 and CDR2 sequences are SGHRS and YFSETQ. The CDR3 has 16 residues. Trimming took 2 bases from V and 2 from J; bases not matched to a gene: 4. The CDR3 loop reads CASSLGLAGATDTQYF. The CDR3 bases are TGCGCCAGCAGCTTAGGACTAGCGGGCGCCACAGATACGCAGTATTTT. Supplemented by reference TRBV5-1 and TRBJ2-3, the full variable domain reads KAGVTQTPRYLIKTRGQQVTLSCSPISGHRSVSWYQQTPGQGLQFLFEYFSETQRNKGNFPGRFSGRQFSNSRSEMNVSTLELGDSALYLCASSLGLAGATDTQYFGPGTRLTVL.

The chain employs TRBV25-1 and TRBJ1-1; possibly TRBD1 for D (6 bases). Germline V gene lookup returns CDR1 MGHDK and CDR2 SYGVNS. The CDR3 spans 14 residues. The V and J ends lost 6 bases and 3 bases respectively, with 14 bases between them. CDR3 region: CASRQQGIHTEAFF. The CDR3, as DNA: TGTGCCAGCAGGCAACAGGGCATCCACACTGAAGCTTTCTTT.

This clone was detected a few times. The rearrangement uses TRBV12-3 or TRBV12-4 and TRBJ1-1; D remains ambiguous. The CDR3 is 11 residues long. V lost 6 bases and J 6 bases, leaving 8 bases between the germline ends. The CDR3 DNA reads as TGTGCCAGCAGCTCCCTTCCTGAAGCTTTCTTT. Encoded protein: CASSSLPEAFF.

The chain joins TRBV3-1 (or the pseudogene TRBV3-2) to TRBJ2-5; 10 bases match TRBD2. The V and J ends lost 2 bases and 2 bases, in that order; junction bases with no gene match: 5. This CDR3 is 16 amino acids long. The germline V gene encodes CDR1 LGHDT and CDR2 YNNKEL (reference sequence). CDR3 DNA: TGTGCCAGCAGCCAACGAGCGGGGGGGCAACAAGAGACCCAGTACTTC. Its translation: CASSQRAGGQQETQYF.

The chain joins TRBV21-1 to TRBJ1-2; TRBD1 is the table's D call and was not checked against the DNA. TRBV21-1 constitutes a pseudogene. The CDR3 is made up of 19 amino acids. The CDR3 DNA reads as TGTGCCAGCAGCAATGGGCTCCCCGCGACAGGCCGTTTTATCTATGGCTACACCTTC. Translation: CASSNGLPATGRFIYGYTF.

As DNA, the CDR3 is TGCGCCAGCACCCCACGACAGGACCAATTTTTTCGAACAGATACGCAGTATTTT. Encoded protein: CASTPRQDQFFRTDTQYF. This chain joins TRBV5-1 and TRBJ2-3; D possibly corresponds to TRBD1 (6 bases). Trimming removed 6 bases from V and 3 bases from J, with 26 bases in between. From germline, CDR1 is SGHRS and CDR2 YFSETQ. The CDR3 is 18 amino acids.